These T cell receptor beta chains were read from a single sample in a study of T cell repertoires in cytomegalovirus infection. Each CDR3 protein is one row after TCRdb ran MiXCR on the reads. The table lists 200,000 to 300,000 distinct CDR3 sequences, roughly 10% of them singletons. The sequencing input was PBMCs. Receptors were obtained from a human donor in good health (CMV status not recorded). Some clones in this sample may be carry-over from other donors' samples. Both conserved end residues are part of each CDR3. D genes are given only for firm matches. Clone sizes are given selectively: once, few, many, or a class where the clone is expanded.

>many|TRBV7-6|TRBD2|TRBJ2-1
CASSRTSGAGGYNEQFF
TGTGCCAGCAGCCGGACTAGCGGGGCCGGGGGGTACAATGAGCAGTTCTTC
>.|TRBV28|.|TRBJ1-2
CASSLPKQGSLKATTSGYTF
TGTGCCAGCAGTTTACCAAAACAGGGTTCATTGAAAGCTACGACGAGTGGCTACACCTTC
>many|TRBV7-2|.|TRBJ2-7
CASSLVGHYEQYF
TGTGCCAGCAGCTTAGTAGGCCACTACGAGCAGTACTTC
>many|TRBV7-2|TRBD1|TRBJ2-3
CASSLGGTGTSTDTQYF
TGTGCCAGCAGCTTAGGGGGGACAGGGACCAGCACAGATACGCAGTATTTT
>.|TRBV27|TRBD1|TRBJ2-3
CASRRLPPGQVSTDTQYF
TGTGCCAGCAGACGACTCCCCCCGGGACAGGTTAGCACAGATACGCAGTATTTT
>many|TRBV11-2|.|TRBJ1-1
CASSLEPDSINEAFF
TGTGCCAGCAGCTTAGAGCCGGACAGCATTAATGAAGCTTTCTTT
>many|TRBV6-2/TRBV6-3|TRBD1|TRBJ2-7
CASRGTGYSSQYF
TGTGCCAGCAGGGGGACAGGGTACAGCTCGCAGTACTTC
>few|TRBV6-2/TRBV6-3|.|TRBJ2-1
CASSLGGVLYNEQFF
TGTGCCAGCAGTCTAGGCGGGGTCCTCTACAATGAGCAGTTCTTC
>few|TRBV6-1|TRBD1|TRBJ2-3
CASSPGTGGKIDTQYF
TGTGCCAGCAGTCCAGGGACAGGGGGGAAGATAGATACGCAGTATTTT
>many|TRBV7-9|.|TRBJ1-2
CASSKDGGSYGYTF
TGTGCCAGCAGCAAGGACGGGGGAAGCTATGGCTACACCTTC
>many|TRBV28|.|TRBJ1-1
CASSLWHQSGNTEAFF
TGTGCCAGCAGTTTATGGCACCAATCCGGGAACACTGAAGCTTTCTTT
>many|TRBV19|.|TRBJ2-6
CATIIPSGANVLTF
TGTGCCACCATAATCCCTTCTGGGGCCAACGTCCTGACTTTC
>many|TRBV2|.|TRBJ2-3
CASSELPDTQYF
TGTGCCAGCAGTGAACTCCCAGATACGCAGTATTTT
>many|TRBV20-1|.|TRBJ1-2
CSATQGVAGYTF
TGCAGTGCTACCCAGGGAGTTGCGGGCTACACCTTC
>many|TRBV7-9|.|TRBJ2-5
CASSPPGGPTQETQYF
TGTGCCAGCAGCCCCCCTGGGGGGCCTACTCAAGAGACCCAGTACTTC
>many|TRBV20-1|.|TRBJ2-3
CSQQGFRADTQYF
TGCAGTCAACAGGGTTTTCGTGCAGATACGCAGTATTTT
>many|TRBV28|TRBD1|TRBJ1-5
CASSRDRGNQPQHF
TGTGCCAGCAGTAGGGACAGGGGAAATCAGCCCCAGCATTTT
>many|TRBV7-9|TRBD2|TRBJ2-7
CASSPQGAGIYEQYF
TGTGCCAGCAGCCCCCAGGGAGCGGGAATCTACGAGCAGTACTTC
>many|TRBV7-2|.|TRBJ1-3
CASSFRGGARGNTIYF
TGTGCCAGCAGCTTTCGCGGGGGCGCGCGAGGAAACACCATATATTTT
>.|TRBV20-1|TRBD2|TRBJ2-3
CSGLAGHTDTQYF
TGCAGTGGCCTAGCGGGGCACACAGATACGCAGTATTTT
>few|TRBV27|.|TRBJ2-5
CASSLLGAQETQYF
TGTGCCAGCAGTTTATTGGGAGCGCAAGAGACCCAGTACTTC
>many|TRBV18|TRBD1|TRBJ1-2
CASSPLEQTGNYGYTF
TGTGCCAGCTCACCCCTTGAACAGACAGGGAACTATGGCTACACCTTC
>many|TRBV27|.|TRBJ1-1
CASTNGRMNTEAFF
TGTGCCAGCACCAATGGACGGATGAACACTGAAGCTTTCTTT
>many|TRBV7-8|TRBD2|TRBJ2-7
CASSPLAVSSYEQYF
TGTGCCAGCAGCCCTCTAGCGGTCAGCTCCTACGAGCAGTACTTC
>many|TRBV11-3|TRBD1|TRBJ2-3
CASSQGQGTATQYF
TGTGCCAGCAGCCAGGGACAGGGTACAGCTACGCAGTATTTT
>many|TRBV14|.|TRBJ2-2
CASSQVVGHTGELFF
TGTGCCAGCAGCCAAGTTGTGGGTCACACCGGGGAGCTGTTTTTT
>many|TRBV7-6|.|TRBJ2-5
CASSLALGQGGETQYF
TGTGCCAGCAGCTTAGCGCTCGGCCAGGGAGGAGAGACCCAGTACTTC
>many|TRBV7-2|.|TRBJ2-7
CASSENPAGVGPTWQYF
TGTGCCAGCAGTGAAAACCCCGCGGGTGTCGGGCCCACGTGGCAGTACTTC
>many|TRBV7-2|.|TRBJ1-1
CASIPGPGNTEAFF
TGTGCCAGCATCCCGGGGCCGGGCAACACTGAAGCTTTCTTT